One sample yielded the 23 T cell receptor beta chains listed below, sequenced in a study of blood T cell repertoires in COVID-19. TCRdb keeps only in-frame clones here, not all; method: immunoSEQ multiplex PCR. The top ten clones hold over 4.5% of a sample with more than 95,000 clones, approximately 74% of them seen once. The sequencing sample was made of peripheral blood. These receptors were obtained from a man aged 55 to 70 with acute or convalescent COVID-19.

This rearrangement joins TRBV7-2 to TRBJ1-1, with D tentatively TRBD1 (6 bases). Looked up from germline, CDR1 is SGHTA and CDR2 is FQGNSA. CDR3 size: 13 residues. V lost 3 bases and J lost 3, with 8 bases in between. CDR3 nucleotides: TGTGCCAGCAGCTTCTACAGGGACACTGAAGCTTTCTTT. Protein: CASSFYRDTEAFF. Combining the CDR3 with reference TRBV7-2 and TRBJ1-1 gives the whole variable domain GAGVSQSPSNKVTEKGKDVELRCDPISGHTALYWYRQSLGQGLEFLIYFQGNSAPDKSGLPSDRFSAERTGGSVSTLTIQRTQQEDSAVYLCASSFYRDTEAFFGQGTRLTVV.

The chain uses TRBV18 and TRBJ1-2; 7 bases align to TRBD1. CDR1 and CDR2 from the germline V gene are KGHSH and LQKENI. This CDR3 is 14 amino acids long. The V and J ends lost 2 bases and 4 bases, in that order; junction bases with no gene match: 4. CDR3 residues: CASSPSRDSYGYTF. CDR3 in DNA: TGTGCCAGCTCACCAAGCCGGGACAGCTATGGCTACACCTTC.

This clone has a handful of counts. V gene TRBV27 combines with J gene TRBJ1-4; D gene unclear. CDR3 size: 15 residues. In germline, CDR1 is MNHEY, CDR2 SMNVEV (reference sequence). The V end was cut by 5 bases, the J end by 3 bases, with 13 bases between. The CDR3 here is CASSPTRNSNEKLFF. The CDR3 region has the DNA TGTGCCAGCAGTCCCACCAGGAACTCTAATGAAAAACTGTTTTTT.

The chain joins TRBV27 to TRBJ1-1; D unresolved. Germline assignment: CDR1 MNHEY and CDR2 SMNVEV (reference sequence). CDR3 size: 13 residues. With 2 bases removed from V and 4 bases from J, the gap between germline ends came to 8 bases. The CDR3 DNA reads TGTGCCAGCAGTTTACGGCAGGCCACTGAAGCTTTCTTT. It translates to CASSLRQATEAFF.

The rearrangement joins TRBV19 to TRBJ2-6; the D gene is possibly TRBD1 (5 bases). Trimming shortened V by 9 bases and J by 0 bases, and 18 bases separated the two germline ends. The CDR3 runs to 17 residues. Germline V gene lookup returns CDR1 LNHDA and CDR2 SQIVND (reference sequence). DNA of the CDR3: TGTGCCAGCACGGATTCGCAGGGTGCCTCTGGGGCCAACGTCCTGACTTTC. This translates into CASTDSQGASGANVLTF.

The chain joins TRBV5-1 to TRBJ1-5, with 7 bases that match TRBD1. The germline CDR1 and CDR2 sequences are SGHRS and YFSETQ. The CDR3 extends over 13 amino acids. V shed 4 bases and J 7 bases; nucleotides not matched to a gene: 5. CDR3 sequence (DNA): TGCGCCAGCAGCCTAGACAGGGACCAGCCCCAGCATTTT. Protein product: CASSLDRDQPQHF.

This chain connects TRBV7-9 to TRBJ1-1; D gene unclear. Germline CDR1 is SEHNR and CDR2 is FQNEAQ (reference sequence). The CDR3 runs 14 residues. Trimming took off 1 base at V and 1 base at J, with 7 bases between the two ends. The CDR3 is CASSLGQENTEAFF. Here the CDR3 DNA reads TGTGCCAGCAGCTTAGGGCAAGAGAACACTGAAGCTTTCTTT.

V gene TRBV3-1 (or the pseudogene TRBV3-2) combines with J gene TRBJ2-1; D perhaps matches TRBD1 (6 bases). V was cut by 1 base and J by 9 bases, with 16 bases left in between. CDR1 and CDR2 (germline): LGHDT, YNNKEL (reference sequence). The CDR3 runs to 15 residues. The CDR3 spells CASSQGETGSREQFF. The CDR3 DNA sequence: TGTGCCAGCAGCCAAGGGGAGACAGGATCTCGTGAGCAGTTCTTC.

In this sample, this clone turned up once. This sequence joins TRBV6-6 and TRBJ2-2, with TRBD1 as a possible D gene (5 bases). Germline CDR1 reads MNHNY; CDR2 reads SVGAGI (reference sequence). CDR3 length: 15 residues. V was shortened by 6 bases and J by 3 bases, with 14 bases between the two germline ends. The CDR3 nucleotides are TGTGCCAGCAGAGGGGCCCAGGGTGACACCGGGGAGCTGTTTTTT. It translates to CASRGAQGDTGELFF.

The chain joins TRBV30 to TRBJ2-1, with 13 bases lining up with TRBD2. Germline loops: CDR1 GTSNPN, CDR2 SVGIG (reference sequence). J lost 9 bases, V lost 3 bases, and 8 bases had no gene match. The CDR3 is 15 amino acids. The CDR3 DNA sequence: TGTGCCTGGAGGGTAGGACTAGCGGGAGTAGGTGAGCAGTTCTTC. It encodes CAWRVGLAGVGEQFF. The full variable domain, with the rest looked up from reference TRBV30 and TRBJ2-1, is SQTIHQWPATLVQPVGSPLSLECTVEGTSNPNLYWYRQAAGRGLQLLFYSVGIGQISSEVPQNLSASRPQDRQFILSSKKLLLSDSGFYLCAWRVGLAGVGEQFFGPGTRLTVL.

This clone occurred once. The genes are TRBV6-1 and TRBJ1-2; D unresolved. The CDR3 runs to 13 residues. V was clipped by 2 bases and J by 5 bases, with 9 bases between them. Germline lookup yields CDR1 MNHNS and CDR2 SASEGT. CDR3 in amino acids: CASSENWFYGYTF. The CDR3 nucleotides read TGTGCCAGCAGTGAAAACTGGTTTTATGGCTACACCTTC.

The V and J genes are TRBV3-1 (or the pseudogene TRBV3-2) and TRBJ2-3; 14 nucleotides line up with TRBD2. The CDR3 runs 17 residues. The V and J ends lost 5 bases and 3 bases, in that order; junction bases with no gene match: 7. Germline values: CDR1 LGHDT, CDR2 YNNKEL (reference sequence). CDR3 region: CASSSRTSGRQTDTQYF. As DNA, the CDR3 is TGTGCCAGCAGCTCTCGGACTAGCGGGAGGCAGACAGATACGCAGTATTTT.

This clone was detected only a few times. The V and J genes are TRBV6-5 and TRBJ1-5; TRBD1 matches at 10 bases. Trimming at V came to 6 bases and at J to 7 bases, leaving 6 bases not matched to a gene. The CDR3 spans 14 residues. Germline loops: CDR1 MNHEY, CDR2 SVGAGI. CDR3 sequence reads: CASRAGTGVQPQHF. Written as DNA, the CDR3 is TGTGCCAGCAGAGCCGGGACAGGGGTCCAGCCCCAGCATTTT.

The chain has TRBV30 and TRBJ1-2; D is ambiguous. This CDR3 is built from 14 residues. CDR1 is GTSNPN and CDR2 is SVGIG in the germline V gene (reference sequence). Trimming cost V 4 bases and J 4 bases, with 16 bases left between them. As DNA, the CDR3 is TGTGCCTGGAAGACTTCAGTTGTTGGCTATGGCTACACCTTC. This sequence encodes CAWKTSVVGYGYTF.

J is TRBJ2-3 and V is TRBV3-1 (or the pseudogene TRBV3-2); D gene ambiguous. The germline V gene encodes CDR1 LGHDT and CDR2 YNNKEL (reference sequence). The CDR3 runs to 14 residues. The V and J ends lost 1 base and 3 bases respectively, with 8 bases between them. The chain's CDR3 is CASSQVSRTDTQYF. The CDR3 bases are TGTGCCAGCAGCCAAGTGAGCAGGACAGATACGCAGTATTTT.

The CDR3 sequence is CASSLVRDRHNQPQHF. CDR3 nucleotides: TGTGCCAGCAGCTTGGTAAGGGACAGGCACAATCAGCCCCAGCATTTT. V usage is TRBV5-6 and J usage is TRBJ1-5; 8 nucleotides line up with TRBD1. CDR3 length: 16 amino acids. With 0 bases clipped from V and 3 bases from J, the junction kept 5 bases outside the gene matches. Germline assignment: CDR1 SGHDT and CDR2 YYEEEE.

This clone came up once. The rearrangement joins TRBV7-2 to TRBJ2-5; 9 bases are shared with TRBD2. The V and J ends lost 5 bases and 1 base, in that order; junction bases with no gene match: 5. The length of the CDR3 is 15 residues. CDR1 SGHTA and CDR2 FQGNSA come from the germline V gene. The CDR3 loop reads CASSKASGTQETQYF. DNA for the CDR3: TGTGCCAGCAGCAAGGCTAGCGGGACCCAAGAGACCCAGTACTTC.

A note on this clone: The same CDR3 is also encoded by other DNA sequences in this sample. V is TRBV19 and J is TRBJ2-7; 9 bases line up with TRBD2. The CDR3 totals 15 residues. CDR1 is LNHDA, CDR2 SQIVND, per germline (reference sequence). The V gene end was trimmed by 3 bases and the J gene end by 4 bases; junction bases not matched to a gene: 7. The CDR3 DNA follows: TGTGCCAGTAGTATTCAAGCGGGAGGAAGATACGAGCAGTACTTC. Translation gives CASSIQAGGRYEQYF.

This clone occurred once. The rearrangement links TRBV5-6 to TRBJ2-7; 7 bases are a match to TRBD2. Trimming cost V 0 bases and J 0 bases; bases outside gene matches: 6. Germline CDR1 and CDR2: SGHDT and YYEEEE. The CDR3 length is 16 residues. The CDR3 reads CASSLETGTNSYEQYF. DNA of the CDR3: TGTGCCAGCAGCTTGGAGACCGGGACTAACTCCTACGAGCAGTACTTC.

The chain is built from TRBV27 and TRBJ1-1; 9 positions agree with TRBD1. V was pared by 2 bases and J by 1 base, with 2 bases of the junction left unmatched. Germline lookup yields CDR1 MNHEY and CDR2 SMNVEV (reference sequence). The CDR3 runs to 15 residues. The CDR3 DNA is TGTGCCAGCAGTTTAAAGGGACAGGGGAACACTGAAGCTTTCTTT. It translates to CASSLKGQGNTEAFF.

The CDR3 region is CASSHGGGNNEQFF. CDR3 DNA sequence: TGTGCCAGCAGCCATGGCGGGGGGAACAATGAGCAGTTCTTC. The V call is TRBV3-1 (or the pseudogene TRBV3-2), the J call TRBJ2-1; 8 nucleotides agree with TRBD2. In germline, CDR1 is LGHDT, CDR2 YNNKEL (reference sequence). The CDR3 is 14 residues long. J gave up 5 bases and V 3 bases, and 3 bases lay outside the gene matches.

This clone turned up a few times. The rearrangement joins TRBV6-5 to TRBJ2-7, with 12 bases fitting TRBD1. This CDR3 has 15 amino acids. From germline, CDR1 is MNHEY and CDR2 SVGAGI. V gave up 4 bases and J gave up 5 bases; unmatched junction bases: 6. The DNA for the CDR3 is TGTGCCAGCAGTTCATCCGGGACAGGGGGCGACGAGCAGTACTTC. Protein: CASSSSGTGGDEQYF.

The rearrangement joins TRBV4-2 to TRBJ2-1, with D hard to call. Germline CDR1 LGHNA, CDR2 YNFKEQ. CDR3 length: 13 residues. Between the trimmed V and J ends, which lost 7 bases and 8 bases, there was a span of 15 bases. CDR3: CASTERGGYEQFF. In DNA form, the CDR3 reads TGTGCCAGCACCGAGAGAGGTGGTTATGAGCAGTTCTTC.